This T cell receptor (beta chain) appears in the sequencing data of a study of human T cells and chemical hapten exposure. MiXCR, applied by TCRdb to the RACE reads, yields one record per CDR3 protein. This table has 380,000 or so distinct CDR3 sequences, more than 4.5% appearing once. Time point of the sample: patch test 1, 2 weeks after DPC sensitization. Sample treatment: therapeutic diphenylcyclopropenone sensitization with weekly scalp DPC. The CDR3 covers 14 residues. Germline V gene data show CDR1 as MNHEY and CDR2 as SMNVEV (reference sequence). Between the trimmed V and J ends, which lost 0 bases and 5 bases, there was a span of 10 bases.

The receptor comes from a woman in her forties or fifties with alopecia areata. Some clones in this sample may be carry-over from other donors' samples. The chain combines TRBV27 with TRBJ1-2, with D uncertain. The specimen comprised whole blood, sampled in connection with sensitization to the hapten diphenylcyclopropenone (DPC). DNA of the CDR3: TGTGCCAGCAGTTTATCTCGGGGTTTGTATGGCTACACCTTC. Its protein product is CASSLSRGLYGYTF.